This passage covers 31 T cell receptor beta chains from one sample sequenced in a study of blood T cell repertoires in COVID-19 (dated by TCRdb to the early 2020s). The receptor library was made with the immunoSEQ multiplex PCR assay. TCRdb re-hosts the immuneACCESS table, in-frame sequences only. Its copies lack some clones; in the studies checked, an unresolved V gene accounts for under half of them, and the cause for the rest is not known. The sample table shows 27,000 or so clones, and 70% to 85% are seen once. Around 1.8% of the sample rests with the top ten. Sequenced input: peripheral blood. The receptor source for this set is an elderly man with active or convalescent COVID-19.

The V and J genes are TRBV7-3 and TRBJ2-3, with 10 bases matching TRBD2. J gave up 6 bases and V 5 bases, and 8 bases lay outside the gene matches. CDR3 length: 15 amino acids. Per germline, CDR1 SGHTA and CDR2 FQGTGA. In DNA form, the CDR3 reads TGTGCCAGCAGCGCCAAGCGGGGGGGCCTTGATACGCAGTATTTT. Translating gives CASSAKRGGLDTQYF.

In its sample, this clone was seen a few times. V and J are TRBV2 and TRBJ2-7; 8 bases match TRBD1. The length of the CDR3 is 14 residues. Trimming cost V 5 bases and J 4 bases; bases outside gene matches: 7. The germline V gene encodes CDR1 SNHLY and CDR2 FYNNEI. The CDR3 is CASSSGGVMYEQYF. DNA for the CDR3: TGTGCCAGCAGTTCAGGGGGCGTAATGTACGAGCAGTACTTC.

V is TRBV19 and J is TRBJ2-7; 9 nucleotides agree with TRBD1. The CDR3 runs to 15 residues. V dropped 5 bases and J dropped 2; count of bases not matched to a gene: 7. Per the germline V gene, CDR1 is LNHDA and CDR2 is SQIVND (reference sequence). The CDR3 region has the DNA TGTGCCAGTAGTTCAGAACAGGGGGCGACCTACGAGCAGTACTTC. As protein: CASSSEQGATYEQYF.

V and J are TRBV6-5 and TRBJ2-2; TRBD2 is a possible D gene (6 bases). There are 15 residues in the CDR3. In germline, CDR1 is MNHEY, CDR2 SVGAGI. V dropped 10 bases and J dropped 4 bases, with 19 bases sitting between them. This CDR3 reads CAILGWRRGTGELFF. For the CDR3, the DNA is TGTGCCATCCTCGGTTGGCGGCGGGGCACCGGGGAGCTGTTTTTT.

V and J are TRBV5-6 and TRBJ2-5, with 9 positions matching TRBD2. Germline V lookup: CDR1 SGHDT, CDR2 YYEEEE. The V segment lost 4 bases and the J segment 0 bases; nucleotides outside the gene matches: 4. The length of the CDR3 is 15 residues. The CDR3 DNA reads as TGTGCCAGCAGCGAGACTAGCGGCAACCAAGAGACCCAGTACTTC. As protein: CASSETSGNQETQYF.

The chain combines TRBV6-1 with TRBJ2-5, with TRBD2 matching over 7 bases. The germline gives CDR1 MNHNS, CDR2 SASEGT. J was trimmed by 5 bases and V by 2 bases; bases with no gene match: 2. The CDR3 contains 13 residues. As DNA, the CDR3 is TGTGCCAGCAGTGAAACTAGCGTGGAGACCCAGTACTTC. It encodes CASSETSVETQYF.

J is TRBJ2-5 and V is TRBV3-1 (or the pseudogene TRBV3-2), with 10 nucleotides matching TRBD1. The CDR3 contains 17 residues. The germline CDR1 and CDR2 sequences are LGHDT and YNNKEL (reference sequence). The V and J ends lost 6 bases and 6 bases, in that order; junction bases with no gene match: 16. In nucleotides, the CDR3 is TGTGCCAGCAGTTCCCGGGACAGGGGCGGGGCACAAAAGACCCAGTACTTC. Its translation is CASSSRDRGGAQKTQYF.

The chain carries TRBV18 and TRBJ2-3; D is possibly TRBD2 (5 bases). The CDR3 is 12 amino acids. The germline V gene encodes CDR1 KGHSH and CDR2 LQKENI. V lost 6 bases and J lost 6, with 10 bases in between. Written as DNA, the CDR3 is TGTGCCAGCTCTCCCAGAGGGGATACGCAGTATTTT. It yields the protein CASSPRGDTQYF.

The rearrangement links TRBV18 to TRBJ1-2; 8 bases are shared with TRBD1. The CDR3 has 13 amino acids. Germline V gene sequence: CDR1 KGHSH, CDR2 LQKENI. V lost 8 bases, J lost 5 bases, and 7 bases stayed unmatched. The DNA of the CDR3 is TGTGCCAGCACAGGACAGGGAAAATATGGCTACACCTTC. Protein product: CASTGQGKYGYTF.

The chain uses TRBV19 and TRBJ2-3, with no clear D. This CDR3 is 14 amino acids long. Trimming stripped 1 base from V and 4 bases from J, with 9 bases between. Germline V gives CDR1 LNHDA, CDR2 SQIVND (reference sequence). CDR3 region: CASSIVQRPDTQYF. The CDR3 DNA reads TGTGCCAGTAGTATAGTTCAGAGGCCAGATACGCAGTATTTT.

A few counts support this clone. This chain connects TRBV4-1 to TRBJ1-6, with TRBD1 as a possible D gene (5 bases). The CDR3 runs 16 residues. CDR1 is MGHRA and CDR2 is YSYEKL in the germline V gene. The ends were cut back, 5 bases at V and 8 bases at J, with 19 bases in the middle. The CDR3, as DNA: TGCGCCAGCAGCACTCATCGGACGACAGTAGATTCACCCCTCCACTTT. Translation gives CASSTHRTTVDSPLHF.

The chain couples TRBV7-9 to TRBJ1-2, with TRBD1 identical over 7 bases. This CDR3 has 15 residues. Looked up from germline, CDR1 is SEHNR and CDR2 is FQNEAQ (reference sequence). V trimming: 6 bases; J trimming: 0 bases; junction bases outside the gene matches: 7. The CDR3 protein is CASRPPGGANYGYTF. The CDR3 DNA reads as TGTGCCAGCAGACCCCCAGGGGGAGCTAACTATGGCTACACCTTC.

The chain recombines TRBV20-1 with TRBJ2-3; tentatively, D is TRBD1 (6 bases). Germline CDR1 DFQATT, CDR2 SNEGSKA (reference sequence). CDR3 size: 17 residues. Trimming removed 3 bases at V and 0 bases at J, with 19 bases between. This CDR3 reads CSASFQGPDLSTDTQYF. The CDR3 bases are TGCAGTGCTAGTTTCCAGGGGCCGGACCTTAGCACAGATACGCAGTATTTT.

The CDR3 protein is CASSLTGSTTEAFF. CDR3 DNA: TGTGCCAGCAGCTTGACAGGGAGCACCACTGAAGCTTTCTTT. This rearrangement joins TRBV11-2 to TRBJ1-1; 7 bases fit TRBD1. CDR3 length equals 14 residues. Germline lookup yields CDR1 SGHAT and CDR2 FQNNGV. V was pared by 3 bases and J by 4 bases, with 5 bases of the junction left unmatched.

This clone was seen a few times. The chain couples TRBV7-9 to TRBJ1-1, with 7 bases lining up with TRBD1. Germline V gives CDR1 SEHNR, CDR2 FQNEAQ (reference sequence). Unmatched junction bases numbered 6, after V lost 4 bases and J lost 4 bases. The CDR3 consists of 14 residues. In nucleotides, the CDR3 is TGTGCCAGCAGCTCCGACAGGGTTGGCACTGAAGCTTTCTTT. It specifies CASSSDRVGTEAFF.

In its sample, this clone was seen once. The chain uses TRBV11-2 and TRBJ2-1, with 13 bases matching TRBD2. This CDR3 comprises 19 residues. Germline V gene sequence: CDR1 SGHAT, CDR2 FQNNGV. Unmatched junction bases numbered 10, after V lost 4 bases and J lost 1 base. CDR3 sequence: CASSYSGTSGMGSYNEQFF. The CDR3 coding sequence is TGTGCCAGCAGCTATTCCGGGACTAGCGGGATGGGTTCCTACAATGAGCAGTTCTTC.

Here the CDR3 reads CASSSSGGRGRSTEAFF. Written as DNA, the CDR3 is TGTGCCAGCAGCTCTAGCGGGGGGCGGGGTAGGAGCACTGAAGCTTTCTTT. V gene TRBV3-1 (or the pseudogene TRBV3-2) combines with J gene TRBJ1-1; tentatively, D is TRBD1 (6 bases). The germline CDR1 and CDR2 sequences are LGHDT and YNNKEL (reference sequence). The V end lost 5 bases, the J end lost 4 bases, and 23 bases lay between the germline ends. CDR3 length: 17 amino acids.

V is TRBV5-1 and J is TRBJ2-3; 10 bases are a match to TRBD2. The V segment lost 8 bases and the J segment 0 bases; nucleotides outside the gene matches: 3. This CDR3 has 14 residues. The germline gives CDR1 SGHRS, CDR2 YFSETQ. The chain's CDR3 is CASRTSGSTDTQYF. CDR3 bases: TGCGCCAGTCGGACTAGCGGTAGCACAGATACGCAGTATTTT. Combining the CDR3 with reference TRBV5-1 and TRBJ2-3 gives the whole variable domain KAGVTQTPRYLIKTRGQQVTLSCSPISGHRSVSWYQQTPGQGLQFLFEYFSETQRNKGNFPGRFSGRQFSNSRSEMNVSTLELGDSALYLCASRTSGSTDTQYFGPGTRLTVL.

The genes are TRBV2 and TRBJ1-5; D is possibly TRBD1 (6 bases). Germline V lookup: CDR1 SNHLY, CDR2 FYNNEI. V was pared by 9 bases and J by 1 base, with 10 bases between. CDR3 length equals 13 residues. The CDR3 nucleotides read TGTGCCAGTACACAGGGAAGCAATCAGCCCCAGCATTTT. Its translation: CASTQGSNQPQHF.

This clone was seen once. The CDR3 DNA reads as TGTGCCAGCAGCGTAGTACTAGCCCTTTACAATGAGCAGTTCTTC. Protein sequence: CASSVVLALYNEQFF. The V and J genes are TRBV9 and TRBJ2-1; a possible D gene is TRBD2 (6 bases). Deletions cut 0 bases from V and 4 bases from J, with 11 bases between. Per the germline V gene, CDR1 is SGDLS and CDR2 is YYNGEE. This CDR3 has 15 residues.

The chain links TRBV28 to TRBJ1-2; 8 bases are a match to TRBD1. Germline V gene sequence: CDR1 MDHEN, CDR2 SYDVKM. The V segment lost 5 bases and the J segment 8 bases; nucleotides outside the gene matches: 4. CDR3 length equals 12 residues. DNA for the CDR3: TGTGCCAGCAGTCAATCAGGGGGCGGCTACACCTTC. Amino acid sequence: CASSQSGGGYTF.

This clone has a single count. The chain links TRBV5-4 to TRBJ1-5; 8 bases line up with TRBD1. Looked up from germline, CDR1 is SGHNT and CDR2 is YYREEE (reference sequence). The CDR3 totals 14 residues. V trimming: 5 bases; J trimming: 2 bases; junction bases outside the gene matches: 3. The CDR3 DNA reads TGTGCCAGCAGGGGGACAGGCCGCAATCAGCCCCAGCATTTT. This gives the protein CASRGTGRNQPQHF.

The V gene is TRBV6-5, the J gene TRBJ2-7, with a weak D call TRBD2 (6 bases). The length of the CDR3 is 12 residues. Between the trimmed V and J ends, which lost 8 bases and 3 bases, there was a span of 11 bases. Germline V lookup: CDR1 MNHEY, CDR2 SVGAGI. The CDR3 nucleotides are TGTGCCAGCGCGGGACGTAGCTACGAGCAGTACTTC. It yields the protein CASAGRSYEQYF.

The chain's CDR3 is CSVEELWSGRNTEAFF. CDR3 bases: TGCAGCGTTGAAGAACTCTGGTCAGGGCGAAACACTGAAGCTTTCTTT. The V gene is TRBV29-1, the J gene TRBJ1-1, with a possible D match to TRBD1 (5 bases). Germline V gene lookup returns CDR1 SQVTM and CDR2 ANQGSEA. The CDR3 spans 16 residues. V lost 0 bases, J lost 2 bases, and 16 bases lay in between.

V and J are TRBV5-5 and TRBJ2-3, with TRBD2 matching 8 bases. The CDR3 totals 15 residues. The germline V gene encodes CDR1 SGHKS and CDR2 YYEKEE (reference sequence). Unmatched junction bases numbered 6, after V lost 4 bases and J lost 2 bases. This CDR3 reads CASSPRGGSTDTQYF. The CDR3, as DNA: TGTGCCAGCAGCCCCCGGGGGGGGTCCACAGATACGCAGTATTTT.

This clone was seen a single time. Here the CDR3 DNA reads TGTGCCAGCAGCTTCGGACAGGGGCCAGATACGCAGTATTTT. It translates to CASSFGQGPDTQYF. This chain joins TRBV7-9 and TRBJ2-3; TRBD1 agrees at 9 bases. CDR1 and CDR2 from the germline V gene are SEHNR and FQNEAQ (reference sequence). This CDR3 is 14 amino acids long. Unmatched junction bases numbered 2, after V lost 3 bases and J lost 4 bases.

A single count supports this clone. V usage is TRBV27 and J usage is TRBJ2-1, with D perhaps matching TRBD2 (6 bases). The ends were cut back, 6 bases at V and 2 bases at J, with 17 bases in the middle. The CDR3 is made up of 16 amino acids. Germline assignment: CDR1 MNHEY and CDR2 SMNVEV (reference sequence). The CDR3 loop reads CASRLESGGTYNEQFF. The CDR3 DNA reads as TGTGCCAGCAGGCTAGAAAGCGGCGGGACCTACAATGAGCAGTTCTTC.

This chain uses TRBV5-1 with TRBJ2-5; perhaps TRBD2 as D (7 bases). The CDR3 consists of 14 residues. Trimming took off 4 bases at V and 4 bases at J, with 14 bases between the two ends. Germline CDR1 and CDR2: SGHRS and YFSETQ. The CDR3 region is CASSGGAQGETQYF. The DNA of the CDR3 is TGCGCCAGCAGCGGGGGGGCCCAGGGAGAGACCCAGTACTTC.

CDR3: CASSLQGGYGYTF. The CDR3 DNA follows: TGTGCCAGCAGCCTCCAGGGGGGCTATGGCTACACCTTC. This chain joins TRBV3-1 (or the pseudogene TRBV3-2) and TRBJ1-2, with 7 bases that match TRBD1. This CDR3 is built from 13 residues. The V gene end was trimmed by 4 bases and the J gene end by 4 bases; junction bases not matched to a gene: 3. In germline, CDR1 is LGHDT, CDR2 YNNKEL (reference sequence).

This chain connects TRBV3-1 (or the pseudogene TRBV3-2) to TRBJ1-2; 8 nucleotides match TRBD1. The junction had 4 bases not matched to a gene; V was cut back by 1 base and J by 6 bases. Germline V gene lookup returns CDR1 LGHDT and CDR2 YNNKEL (reference sequence). CDR3 size: 14 residues. CDR3 DNA: TGTGCCAGCAGCCAAGTGGCCAGGGGGCATGGCTACACCTTC. This translates into CASSQVARGHGYTF.

The chain joins TRBV12-3 or TRBV12-4 to TRBJ1-2, with a tentative D call TRBD1 (5 bases). V was pared by 5 bases and J by 8 bases, with 15 bases between. The CDR3 loop spans 13 amino acids. Here the CDR3 reads CASSPLPQGGYTF. The CDR3, as DNA: TGTGCCAGCAGTCCCCTCCCCCAGGGCGGCTACACCTTC.